Listed here are 4 T cell receptor beta chains from one sample, sequenced in a study of cytomegalovirus exposure and HLA in healthy donors. Primers included in the PCR were 60 Vbeta and 13 Jbeta primers. Sequencing was performed with immunoSEQ multiplex PCR; in TCRdb, only in-frame clones are kept and a portion is missing. The ten most abundant clones cover roughly 15% of a sample with about 72,000 clones. Material: PBMCs. Receptors originate from a man aged 50 to 60 in good health and CMV-seropositive.

The chain recombines TRBV5-1 with TRBJ2-3, with D possibly TRBD1 on 6 matching bases. Germline CDR1 SGHRS, CDR2 YFSETQ. V lost 0 bases and J 2 bases, leaving 10 bases between the germline ends. The CDR3 extends over 15 amino acids. The CDR3 DNA sequence: TGCGCCAGCAGCTTGGTTCGACAGGCCACAGATACGCAGTATTTT. Encoded protein: CASSLVRQATDTQYF.

This chain links TRBV5-6 with TRBJ1-6; D is unresolved. V lost 0 bases and J lost 10, with 11 bases in between. The CDR3 is 14 residues long. Looked up from germline, CDR1 is SGHDT and CDR2 is YYEEEE. CDR3 region: CASSLGDKQSPLHF. CDR3 coding DNA: TGTGCCAGCAGCTTGGGAGACAAACAATCACCCCTCCACTTT.

The chain joins TRBV5-6 to TRBJ1-5; 10 bases are a match to TRBD1. In germline, CDR1 is SGHDT, CDR2 YYEEEE. This CDR3 spans 14 amino acids. Unmatched junction bases numbered 2, after V lost 3 bases and J lost 5 bases. CDR3 in amino acids: CASSSGQGDQPQHF. The CDR3 DNA is TGTGCCAGCAGCTCCGGACAGGGGGATCAGCCCCAGCATTTT.

The chain uses TRBV29-1 and TRBJ2-7; maybe TRBD2 (7 bases). The CDR3 runs to 13 residues. The V end was cut by 6 bases, the J end by 0 bases, with 12 bases between. The germline gives CDR1 SQVTM, CDR2 ANQGSEA. The CDR3 here is CSVLGGDSYEQYF. CDR3 DNA sequence: TGCAGCGTCCTAGGGGGGGACTCCTACGAGCAGTACTTC.